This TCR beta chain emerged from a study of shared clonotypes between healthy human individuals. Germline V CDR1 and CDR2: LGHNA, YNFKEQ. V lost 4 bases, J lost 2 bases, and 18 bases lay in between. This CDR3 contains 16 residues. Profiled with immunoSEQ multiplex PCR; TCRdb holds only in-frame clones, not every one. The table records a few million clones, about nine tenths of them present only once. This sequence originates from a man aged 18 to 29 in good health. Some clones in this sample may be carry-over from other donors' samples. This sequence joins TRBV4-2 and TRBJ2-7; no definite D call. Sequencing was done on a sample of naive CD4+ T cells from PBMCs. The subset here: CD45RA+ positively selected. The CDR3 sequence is CASSRDGGSVTYEQYF. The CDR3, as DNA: TGTGCCAGCAGCCGGGATGGCGGCAGTGTGACCTACGAGCAGTACTTC.